Following are 26 T cell receptor beta chains from one sample sequenced in a study of blood T cell repertoires in COVID-19. Some clones are missing from TCRdb's copy, which holds only in-frame ones; the method was immunoSEQ multiplex PCR. The sample consists of roughly 250,000 clones, 70% to 90% of them appearing once. The sample comprised PBMCs or T cells enriched from blood (not recorded which). The receptors derive from a woman aged 45-60 years who had recovered from COVID-19.

This clone has just one count. The chain employs TRBV27 and TRBJ2-1; possibly TRBD2 for D (6 bases). The CDR3 is 14 residues long. The germline V and J ends were trimmed by 5 bases and 5 bases, with 13 bases remaining between them. CDR1 is MNHEY, CDR2 SMNVEV, per germline (reference sequence). The CDR3 loop reads CASSRGTDDNEQFF. The CDR3 nucleotides are TGTGCCAGCAGTCGCGGGACGGATGACAATGAGCAGTTCTTC.

This chain connects TRBV18 to TRBJ2-2; D unresolved. Germline V gene data show CDR1 as KGHSH and CDR2 as LQKENI. This CDR3 is built from 14 residues. Trimming took off 1 base at V and 4 bases at J, with 7 bases between the two ends. CDR3 sequence: CASSPQRPTGELFF. The CDR3 DNA sequence: TGTGCCAGCTCACCACAGAGGCCCACCGGGGAGCTGTTTTTT.

The chain employs TRBV27 and TRBJ2-7; D is possibly TRBD1 (5 bases). The CDR3 is 13 residues long. Trimming shortened V by 5 bases and J by 4 bases, and 12 bases separated the two germline ends. Germline CDR1 and CDR2: MNHEY and SMNVEV (reference sequence). DNA of the CDR3: TGTGCCAGCAGTCCAAAGGGGTGGTACGAGCAGTACTTC. Translation: CASSPKGWYEQYF.

The rearrangement uses TRBV7-9 and TRBJ2-5; D unclear. Germline loops: CDR1 SEHNR, CDR2 FQNEAQ (reference sequence). This CDR3 has 17 residues. The V and J ends lost 2 bases and 1 base respectively, with 17 bases between them. The CDR3 nucleotides read TGTGCCAGCAGCTTAATATATATACAGCCCTTCCAAGAGACCCAGTACTTC. Translation gives CASSLIYIQPFQETQYF.

The genes are TRBV24-1 and TRBJ1-2; D possibly corresponds to TRBD1 (5 bases). The germline V gene encodes CDR1 KGHDR and CDR2 SFDVKD. V was shortened by 5 bases and J by 8 bases, with 14 bases between the two germline ends. This CDR3 is built from 13 residues. This chain's CDR3 is CATSGDWGGGYTF. The CDR3 nucleotides read TGTGCCACCAGTGGCGATTGGGGCGGAGGCTACACCTTC.

This chain uses TRBV11-2 with TRBJ2-7; 9 nucleotides align to TRBD2. V shed 5 bases, J shed 0 bases, and the junction held 11 bases outside the gene matches. The CDR3 is 17 residues long. Germline loops: CDR1 SGHAT, CDR2 FQNNGV. CDR3 bases: TGTGCCAGCAGCCACTGGACAGCGGGAGGAATCTCCTACGAGCAGTACTTC. Its protein is CASSHWTAGGISYEQYF. The full variable domain, its missing parts supplied by reference TRBV11-2 and TRBJ2-7, is EAGVAQSPRYKIIEKRQSVAFWCNPISGHATLYWYQQILGQGPKLLIQFQNNGVVDDSQLPKDRFSAERLKGVDSTLKIQPAKLEDSAVYLCASSHWTAGGISYEQYFGPGTRLTVT.

This chain joins TRBV7-9 and TRBJ1-1; perhaps TRBD1 as D (6 bases). The ends were cut back, 3 bases at V and 8 bases at J, with 16 bases in the middle. The CDR3 totals 14 residues. CDR1 and CDR2 (germline): SEHNR, FQNEAQ (reference sequence). The CDR3 loop is CASSFNQGRVEAFF. The DNA of the CDR3 is TGTGCCAGCAGCTTTAATCAGGGGAGGGTAGAAGCTTTCTTT.

The chain uses TRBV28 and TRBJ2-5; TRBD2 matches at 14 bases. The CDR3 loop spans 18 amino acids. CDR1 and CDR2 (germline): MDHEN, SYDVKM. With V trimmed by 5 bases and J by 1 base, 9 bases remained unmatched. In DNA form, the CDR3 reads TGTGCCAGCAGTCCCGGGACTAGCGGGAGTAGGGGCCAAGAGACCCAGTACTTC. This gives the protein CASSPGTSGSRGQETQYF.

The rearrangement joins TRBV2 to TRBJ1-6, with TRBD1 identical over 8 bases. Germline assignment: CDR1 SNHLY and CDR2 FYNNEI. The CDR3 length is 17 residues. Unmatched junction bases numbered 7, after V lost 1 base and J lost 5 bases. DNA of the CDR3: TGTGCCAGCAGTGAAGTTGGGGACAGGATTGATAATTCACCCCTCCACTTT. This gives the protein CASSEVGDRIDNSPLHF.

This chain joins TRBV12-5 and TRBJ1-1; 9 nucleotides align to TRBD1. The CDR3 loop spans 15 amino acids. The junction had 5 bases not matched to a gene; V was cut back by 6 bases and J by 0 bases. The germline CDR1 and CDR2 sequences are LGHNT and FRNRAP. The CDR3, as DNA: TGTGCTAGTGGCCGGACAGGGGCAATGAACACTGAAGCTTTCTTT. It encodes CASGRTGAMNTEAFF.

This chain connects TRBV5-1 to TRBJ2-1; 9 bases match TRBD2. Per germline, CDR1 SGHRS and CDR2 YFSETQ. The trim removed 5 bases at V and 0 bases at J, leaving 3 bases unmatched. CDR3 length equals 15 residues. This chain's CDR3 is CASSWTSDSYNEQFF. In DNA form, the CDR3 reads TGCGCCAGCAGTTGGACTAGCGACTCCTACAATGAGCAGTTCTTC. The full variable domain, rest sourced from reference TRBV5-1 and TRBJ2-1, is KAGVTQTPRYLIKTRGQQVTLSCSPISGHRSVSWYQQTPGQGLQFLFEYFSETQRNKGNFPGRFSGRQFSNSRSEMNVSTLELGDSALYLCASSWTSDSYNEQFFGPGTRLTVL.

This clone was seen more than once but under ten times. The chain recombines TRBV10-3 with TRBJ1-1, with 10 bases that match TRBD1. CDR1 ENHRY and CDR2 SYGVKD come from the germline V gene. The V gene end was trimmed by 6 bases and the J gene end by 3 bases; junction bases not matched to a gene: 7. This CDR3 region has 15 residues. CDR3 loop: CAIRRGTGADTEAFF. CDR3 in DNA: TGTGCCATCAGGAGAGGGACAGGGGCGGACACTGAAGCTTTCTTT.

This sequence joins TRBV7-9 and TRBJ2-1; 8 bases fit TRBD1. CDR1 and CDR2 from the germline V gene are SEHNR and FQNEAQ (reference sequence). The CDR3 extends over 16 amino acids. J lost 6 bases, V lost 5 bases, and 12 bases had no gene match. The CDR3 sequence: CASSPRRTGLGNEQFF. The CDR3 bases are TGTGCCAGCAGCCCCCGCCGGACAGGGCTTGGCAATGAGCAGTTCTTC.

This clone was picked up one time. V usage is TRBV28 and J usage is TRBJ1-2; TRBD1 aligns across 12 bases. The CDR3 spans 15 residues. The germline gives CDR1 MDHEN, CDR2 SYDVKM. Trimming at V came to 3 bases and at J to 4 bases, leaving 3 bases not matched to a gene. The CDR3 region has the DNA TGTGCCAGCAGTTTTGGGACAGGGGGCGTCTATGGCTACACCTTC. Its protein is CASSFGTGGVYGYTF.

This chain uses TRBV28 with TRBJ2-7, with 9 bases that match TRBD1. J lost 10 bases, V lost 0 bases, and 1 base had no gene match. The CDR3 has 12 residues. Per the germline V gene, CDR1 is MDHEN and CDR2 is SYDVKM. The CDR3 DNA follows: TGTGCCAGCAGTTTATGGGGACAGGGCCAGTACTTC. It is translated as CASSLWGQGQYF.

Turning to this clone: Within the sample, other DNA sequences also encode this same CDR3. The chain carries TRBV7-2 and TRBJ2-5; TRBD2 matches 12 bases. The CDR3 runs to 15 residues. Germline CDR1 reads SGHTA; CDR2 reads FQGNSA. V lost 4 bases and J lost 3; bases outside the gene matches: 3. CDR3 nucleotide sequence: TGTGCCAGCAGCTCCCGACTAGCGGGAGAAGAGACCCAGTACTTC. It yields the protein CASSSRLAGEETQYF.

The rearrangement links TRBV28 to TRBJ2-3, with 9 positions matching TRBD1. Germline V CDR1 and CDR2: MDHEN, SYDVKM. There are 16 residues in the CDR3. Germline trimming cut 5 bases from V and 4 bases from J; bases unmatched to any gene: 10. The CDR3 sequence is CASSLQGARGSDTQYF. The DNA for the CDR3 is TGTGCCAGCAGTCTACAGGGGGCGAGAGGGTCAGATACGCAGTATTTT.

V and J are TRBV7-2 and TRBJ1-2; D possibly corresponds to TRBD1 (5 bases). The CDR3 loop spans 13 amino acids. CDR1 and CDR2 from the germline V gene are SGHTA and FQGNSA. V lost 3 bases and J 8 bases, leaving 13 bases between the germline ends. The CDR3 bases are TGTGCCAGCAGCTTTATGGGGCAGGAGGGCTACACCTTC. Its protein product is CASSFMGQEGYTF.

This chain links TRBV7-9 with TRBJ2-2; TRBD2 aligns across 7 bases. This CDR3 spans 15 amino acids. Germline V gene data show CDR1 as SEHNR and CDR2 as FQNEAQ (reference sequence). The V segment lost 5 bases and the J segment 5 bases; nucleotides outside the gene matches: 8. CDR3 bases: TGTGCCAGCAGCCGTACCGGGACTAATACCGGGGAGCTGTTTTTT. Translated, it gives CASSRTGTNTGELFF.

This clone was seen a single time. The rearrangement links TRBV6-5 to TRBJ2-5; D not resolved. Trimming pared 0 bases from V and 5 bases from J, leaving 10 bases between. The CDR3 has 14 residues. The germline V gene encodes CDR1 MNHEY and CDR2 SVGAGI. CDR3 nucleotides: TGTGCCAGCAGTTACTCGAACTTCGGGGAGACCCAGTACTTC. Translating gives CASSYSNFGETQYF.

This clone has a single count. This chain joins TRBV30 and TRBJ1-3; possibly TRBD1 for D (5 bases). The length of the CDR3 is 15 residues. The V gene's germline CDR1 is GTSNPN and CDR2 SVGIG (reference sequence). Trimming took 2 bases from V and 0 from J, leaving 11 bases between them. The CDR3 DNA reads as TGTGCCTGGAGTAAAGGGGTTAACTCTGGAAACACCATATATTTT. It specifies CAWSKGVNSGNTIYF.

This chain connects TRBV4-1 to TRBJ2-1; 7 bases align to TRBD2. Germline V gives CDR1 MGHRA, CDR2 YSYEKL. V was pared by 4 bases and J by 3 bases, with 18 bases of the junction left unmatched. There are 19 residues in the CDR3. The CDR3 bases are TGCGCCAGCAGCCCTTCTCAACTAGCGCGGAGGTCCAGCTACAATGAGCAGTTCTTC. It yields the protein CASSPSQLARRSSYNEQFF.

The chain has TRBV19 and TRBJ2-1; 15 bases match TRBD2. The germline CDR1 and CDR2 sequences are LNHDA and SQIVND (reference sequence). This CDR3 region has 19 residues. V trimming: 5 bases; J trimming: 6 bases; junction bases outside the gene matches: 14. The DNA for the CDR3 is TGTGCCAGTAGTCTTGGTGCGACCGGGACTAGCGGGAGGATCAATGAGCAGTTCTTC. The encoded protein is CASSLGATGTSGRINEQFF.

This clone was counted a few times. The V call is TRBV28, the J call TRBJ2-7; 11 bases agree with TRBD2. Germline V CDR1 and CDR2: MDHEN, SYDVKM. The CDR3 loop spans 15 amino acids. J gave up 6 bases and V 6 bases, and 10 bases lay outside the gene matches. The CDR3 DNA reads TGTGCCAGCAGCCGGCCCCTAGGACTAGCGGGCGAGCAGTACTTC. Residues: CASSRPLGLAGEQYF.

The chain employs TRBV28 and TRBJ2-1; 9 nucleotides align to TRBD1. Germline CDR1 reads MDHEN; CDR2 reads SYDVKM. The CDR3 is 15 residues long. V shed 5 bases, J shed 8 bases, and the junction held 10 bases outside the gene matches. CDR3 coding DNA: TGTGCCAGCAGTCTTTATGGACAGGGGCTCGATGAGCAGTTCTTC. It codes for CASSLYGQGLDEQFF. The full variable domain, its missing parts supplied by reference TRBV28 and TRBJ2-1, is DVKVTQSSRYLVKRTGEKVFLECVQDMDHENMFWYRQDPGLGLRLIYFSYDVKMKEKGDIPEGYSVSREKKERFSLILESASTNQTSMYLCASSLYGQGLDEQFFGPGTRLTVL.

The genes are TRBV19 and TRBJ1-4; D gene unclear. Looked up from germline, CDR1 is LNHDA and CDR2 is SQIVND (reference sequence). The length of the CDR3 is 16 residues. V was shortened by 3 bases and J by 7 bases, with 18 bases between the two germline ends. The CDR3 bases are TGTGCCAGTAGTATCGAGCGTGAGGCCGTGGGTGAAAAACTGTTTTTT. Translation: CASSIEREAVGEKLFF.